A selection of T cell receptor beta chains follows, all from one sample in a study of human T cells and chemical hapten exposure. TCRdb re-analysed the RACE reads in MiXCR, keeping a single row per CDR3 protein. The table shows fewer than 130,000 distinct CDR3 sequences, with approximately 10% occurring only once. Specimen: whole blood, collected in connection with sensitization to the hapten diphenylcyclopropenone (DPC). These receptors originate from a woman between 40 and 50 years old with alopecia areata. Some clones in this sample may be carry-over from other donors' samples. CDR3s include the opening cysteine and the closing phenylalanine or tryptophan. The D gene is left open where the match is weak. Some rows mark clone size as missing; the rest say once, few, many or name a class of expanded clone.

CDR3 | DNA | V | size | D | J
CSARALGRTNYGYTF | TGCAGTGCTAGGGCACTGGGACGGACTAACTATGGCTACACCTTC | TRBV20-1 | - | - | TRBJ1-2
CSVEWGRRTQYF | TGCAGCGTTGAGTGGGGAAGGCGGACTCAGTACTTC | TRBV29-1 | - | - | TRBJ2-7
CASSQDGTSDHTDTQYF | TGTGCCAGCAGCCAAGATGGGACTAGCGACCACACAGATACGCAGTATTTT | TRBV4-2 | - | TRBD2 | TRBJ2-3
CASSLDGTANNQPQHF | TGTGCCAGCAGCTTAGACGGGACCGCGAACAATCAGCCCCAGCATTTT | TRBV7-2 | few | - | TRBJ1-5
CASSPYQGYTEAFF | TGTGCCAGCAGTCCCTACCAGGGTTACACTGAAGCTTTCTTT | TRBV12-3/TRBV12-4 | many | - | TRBJ1-1
CASSVQDDDEQFF | TGTGCCAGTAGTGTTCAGGATGACGATGAGCAGTTCTTC | TRBV19 | - | - | TRBJ2-1
CASSSGGSFYEQYF | TGTGCCAGCAGCTCCGGCGGTTCCTTCTACGAGCAGTACTTC | TRBV7-2 | many | - | TRBJ2-7
CASKKETQYF | TGTGCCAGTAAGAAAGAGACCCAGTACTTC | TRBV3-1 | - | - | TRBJ2-5
CASSSGSAGELFF | TGTGCCAGCAGTAGCGGGAGCGCCGGGGAGCTGTTTTTT | TRBV6-5 | many | TRBD2 | TRBJ2-2
CAIRQGYEQYF | TGTGCCATCCGACAGGGCTACGAGCAGTACTTC | TRBV10-3 | few | TRBD1 | TRBJ2-7
CASSLASAGFSGNTIYF | TGTGCCAGCAGCTTAGCATCCGCAGGGTTCTCTGGAAACACCATATATTTT | TRBV7-6 | - | - | TRBJ1-3
CSARDGSTDTQYF | TGCAGTGCTAGAGATGGGAGCACAGATACGCAGTATTTT | TRBV20-1 | - | - | TRBJ2-3
CASVPFPLGAYGYTF | TGTGCCAGCGTACCCTTTCCTCTTGGGGCCTATGGCTACACCTTC | TRBV2 | - | - | TRBJ1-2
CASSQIGLSNTGELFF | TGTGCCAGCAGCCAAATAGGGCTGTCGAACACCGGGGAGCTGTTTTTT | TRBV3-1 | - | - | TRBJ2-2
CAAGQGPYEQYF | TGTGCCGCCGGCCAGGGGCCGTACGAGCAGTACTTC | TRBV11-2 | - | - | TRBJ2-7
CASSPRGGGGAANIQYF | TGTGCCAGCAGCCCCCGCGGGGGCGGGGGGGCGGCAAACATTCAGTACTTC | TRBV7-2 | - | TRBD2 | TRBJ2-4
CAWSSTGGNTIYF | TGTGCCTGGAGTTCGACAGGTGGAAACACCATATATTTT | TRBV30 | - | - | TRBJ1-3
CSAPNLASSYEQYF | TGCAGTGCCCCTAATTTGGCGAGCTCCTACGAGCAGTACTTC | TRBV20-1 | many | - | TRBJ2-7
CASSPGLAGEQYF | TGTGCCAGCAGTCCGGGACTAGCGGGCGAGCAGTACTTC | TRBV12-3/TRBV12-4 | many | TRBD2 | TRBJ2-7
CASSQDSFTEAFF | TGTGCCAGCAGCCAGGACAGCTTCACTGAAGCTTTCTTT | TRBV3-1 | - | - | TRBJ1-1